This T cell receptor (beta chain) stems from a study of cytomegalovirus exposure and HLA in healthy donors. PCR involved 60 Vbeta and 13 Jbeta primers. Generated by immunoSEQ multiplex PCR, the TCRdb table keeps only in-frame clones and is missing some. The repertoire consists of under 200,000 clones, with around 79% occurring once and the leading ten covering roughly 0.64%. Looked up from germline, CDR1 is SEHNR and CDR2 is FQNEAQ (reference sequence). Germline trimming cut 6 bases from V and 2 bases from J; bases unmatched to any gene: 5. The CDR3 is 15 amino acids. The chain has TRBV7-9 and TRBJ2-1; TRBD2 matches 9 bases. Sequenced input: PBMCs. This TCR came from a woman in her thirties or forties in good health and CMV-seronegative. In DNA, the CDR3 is TGTGCCAGCAGGTCGACTAGCGGAACCTACAATGAGCAGTTCTTC. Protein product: CASRSTSGTYNEQFF.